Each of the 20 T cell receptor beta chains below was sequenced from the same sample in a study of T cells in Graves' hyperthyroidism and ophthalmopathy. The CDR3 regions of TCR beta were amplified from RNA transcripts. In the first-round RT-PCR of the TCR CDR3, the HTBI primer set was used. TCRdb analysed the multiplex PCR reads with MiXCR anew, one entry per CDR3 protein. The sample includes roughly 840,000 distinct CDR3 sequences, roughly 40% of them seen just once. The sample was blood. These receptors were taken from a young man with Graves' hyperthyroidism.

Ten or more counts support this clonotype. The chain carries TRBV7-6 and TRBJ2-5; D gene unclear. The CDR3 is 14 amino acids. Germline V gene sequence: CDR1 SGHVS, CDR2 FNYEAQ. V lost 4 bases and J lost 1, with 10 bases in between. CDR3 nucleotide sequence: TGTGCCAGCAGCTCCGGCCACACCCAAGAGACCCAGTACTTC. The encoded protein is CASSSGHTQETQYF.

This chain joins TRBV7-3 and TRBJ2-2, with D hard to call. Per the germline V gene, CDR1 is SGHTA and CDR2 is FQGTGA. The CDR3 extends over 14 amino acids. V lost 5 bases and J lost 7, with 14 bases in between. In nucleotides, the CDR3 is TGTGCCAGCAGCCAAGACCTGCCGGGCGGGGAGCTGTTTTTT. Its translation is CASSQDLPGGELFF. Complete variable domain (other parts from reference TRBV7-3 and TRBJ2-2): GAGVSQTPSNKVTEKGKYVELRCDPISGHTALYWYRQSLGQGPEFLIYFQGTGAADDSGLPNDRFFAVRPEGSVSTLKIQRTERGDSAVYLCASSQDLPGGELFFGEGSRLTVL.

The chain uses TRBV10-3 and TRBJ2-7; a possible D gene is TRBD1 (6 bases). This CDR3 has 11 amino acids. Trimming stripped 6 bases from V and 9 bases from J, with 12 bases between. Germline V gene sequence: CDR1 ENHRY, CDR2 SYGVKD. Here the CDR3 DNA reads TGTGCCATCAGGACCGTACAGGGGCAGTACTTC. Translation: CAIRTVQGQYF.

There are many counts of this clonotype. The CDR3 nucleotides read TGTGCCAGCAGCGTAGCGGGGGACGCGAACACCATATATTTT. It yields the protein CASSVAGDANTIYF. The V and J genes are TRBV9 and TRBJ1-3; weak D call: TRBD1 (5 bases). The CDR3 contains 14 residues. V was trimmed by 0 bases and J by 7 bases, leaving 11 bases between them. CDR1 is SGDLS and CDR2 is YYNGEE in the germline V gene.

This clonotype was found a few times. The chain joins TRBV11-2 to TRBJ1-1; no firm D call. Germline lookup yields CDR1 SGHAT and CDR2 FQNNGV. The CDR3 sequence is 16 residues long. V was pared by 6 bases and J by 2 bases, with 19 bases between. CDR3 nucleotide sequence: TGTGCCAGCAGTTTACCCACGGGAGGGCTCAACACTGAAGCTTTCTTT. Its protein product is CASSLPTGGLNTEAFF.

As to this clonotype: One junction end does not reproduce the germline sequence, and a read error may be involved. V usage is TRBV24-1 and J usage is TRBJ2-1; TRBD1 aligns across 8 bases. The CDR3 is 13 residues long. CDR1 is KGHDR, CDR2 SFDVKD, per germline. The CDR3 reads CATSDVDRDGQFF. The CDR3 DNA follows: TGTGCCACCAGTGACGTGGACAGGGATGGGCAGTTCTTT.

Concerning this clonotype: Possible read error: a much larger clone is one base away. The chain carries TRBV15 and TRBJ2-7, with D possibly called TRBD1 or TRBD2 (5 bases each). The length of the CDR3 is 13 residues. Germline V lookup: CDR1 LNHNV, CDR2 YYDKDF (reference sequence). Trimming stripped 9 bases from V and 6 bases from J, with 18 bases between. This CDR3 is CATQGLLRGEQYF. The DNA of the CDR3 is TGTGCCACTCAGGGTCTTCTACGGGGCGAGCAGTACTTC.

This clonotype was seen at least ten times. The gene calls are TRBV24-1 and TRBJ1-5; maybe TRBD1 (6 bases). V dropped 3 bases and J dropped 6 bases, with 17 bases sitting between them. The CDR3 is made up of 16 amino acids. The germline V gene has CDR1 KGHDR and CDR2 SFDVKD. As DNA, the CDR3 is TGTGCCACCAGTGATCGAACAGGGTTCGACAGTCAGCCCCAGCATTTT. It translates to CATSDRTGFDSQPQHF.

The chain recombines TRBV19 with TRBJ2-6, with D perhaps TRBD2 (5 bases). Trimming cost V 4 bases and J 11 bases, with 18 bases left between them. The CDR3 is 15 amino acids. Per germline, CDR1 LNHDA and CDR2 SQIVND (reference sequence). The CDR3 reads CASSRSRRGSYVLTF. In nucleotides, the CDR3 is TGTGCCAGTAGTAGGTCGCGGCGCGGGTCCTACGTCCTGACTTTC.

This clonotype showed up many times. The CDR3 bases are TGTGCCACCAGTGACGGCAGCCCCCGAGGCTACACCTTC. The encoded protein is CATSDGSPRGYTF. The rearrangement uses TRBV24-1 and TRBJ1-2, with D unresolved. V was pared by 4 bases and J by 8 bases, with 13 bases between. This CDR3 contains 13 residues. CDR1 is KGHDR, CDR2 SFDVKD, per germline.

Concerning this clonotype itself: This may arise from a read error, as a much more abundant clone is one base away. The J gene is TRBJ1-6, the V gene TRBV9; 7 nucleotides agree with TRBD1. The CDR3 length is 13 residues. The ends lost 6 bases at V and 10 bases at J; junction bases unmatched: 7. In germline, CDR1 is SGDLS, CDR2 YYNGEE. The CDR3 here is CASIETGDSPLHF. Written as DNA, the CDR3 is TGTGCCAGCATCGAAACAGGGGACTCACCCCTCCACTTT. The full variable domain, its missing parts supplied by reference TRBV9 and TRBJ1-6, is DSGVTQTPKHLITATGQRVTLRCSPRSGDLSVYWYQQSLDQGLQFLIQYYNGEERAKGNILERFSAQQFPDLHSELNLSSLELGDSALYFCASIETGDSPLHFGNGTRLTVT.

The chain links TRBV13 to TRBJ1-1; D is possibly TRBD1 (5 bases). In germline, CDR1 is PRHDT, CDR2 FYEKMQ (reference sequence). Trimming removed 0 bases at V and 4 bases at J, with 18 bases between. The CDR3 is 17 residues long. The CDR3 bases are TGTGCCAGCAGCTTAGGCCTGGTCCCGGGCAGGGCCACTGAAGCTTTCTTT. Amino acids: CASSLGLVPGRATEAFF.

The chain employs TRBV9 and TRBJ1-2; D unclear. From germline, CDR1 is SGDLS and CDR2 YYNGEE. Trimming cost V 4 bases and J 4 bases, with 29 bases left between them. The CDR3 runs to 19 residues. DNA of the CDR3: TGTGCCAGCAGCCCCCGGGATGTGGAGGGCCAGCCCGCCTCCTATGGCTACACCTTC. This sequence encodes CASSPRDVEGQPASYGYTF.

This clonotype appeared many times. The chain joins TRBV7-2 to TRBJ2-5; D perhaps matches TRBD2 (5 bases). Trimming removed 5 bases from V and 5 bases from J, with 9 bases in between. The length of the CDR3 is 12 residues. Germline V gives CDR1 SGHTA, CDR2 FQGNSA. The CDR3 spells CASSRTLETQYF. DNA for the CDR3: TGTGCCAGCAGCCGGACTCTGGAGACCCAGTACTTC.

This clonotype has more than one count but fewer than ten. This may be a read error, as it is one base from a much larger clone. The chain joins TRBV10-3 to TRBJ1-1, with D possibly matching TRBD1 (6 bases). Germline V CDR1 and CDR2: ENHRY, SYGVKD. CDR3 length: 14 residues. The V end was cut by 6 bases, the J end by 0 bases, with 11 bases between. CDR3 residues: CAISYGQMNTEAFF. The CDR3 coding sequence is TGTGCCATCAGCTACGGACAGATGAACACTGAAGCTTTCTTT.

This clonotype was seen at least ten times. V usage is TRBV5-5 and J usage is TRBJ1-1; the D gene is possibly TRBD1 (6 bases). Germline V gives CDR1 SGHKS, CDR2 YYEKEE (reference sequence). This CDR3 has 15 residues. V lost 2 bases and J lost 1, with 12 bases in between. The CDR3 spells CASSFNSGENTEAFF. The CDR3 DNA follows: TGTGCCAGCAGCTTCAATTCAGGGGAGAACACTGAAGCTTTCTTT.

This clonotype has only a few counts. The J gene is TRBJ1-1, the V gene TRBV12-3 or TRBV12-4; D is unclear. CDR3 length equals 13 residues. Deletions cut 10 bases from V and 5 bases from J, with 17 bases between. The CDR3 sequence: CATAQEVGTEAFF. The CDR3, as DNA: TGTGCCACAGCGCAGGAGGTGGGGACTGAAGCTTTCTTT.

Turning to this clonotype: A much bigger clone sits one base away, suggesting this may be a read error. The chain is built from TRBV7-3 and TRBJ2-7; the match to TRBD2 covers 10 bases. The CDR3 extends over 15 amino acids. Germline V CDR1 and CDR2: SGHTA, FQGTGA. The V and J ends lost 6 bases and 2 bases, in that order; junction bases with no gene match: 7. Written as DNA, the CDR3 is TGTGCCAGCAGGTTCCTAGCGGGGGCCACCTACGAGCAGTACTTC. Encoded protein: CASRFLAGATYEQYF.

Worth noting for this clonotype: Since a much larger clone is just one base distant, this may be a read error. The chain links TRBV20-1 to TRBJ2-5, with 7 bases fitting TRBD2. Germline CDR1 is DFQATT and CDR2 is SNEGSKA (reference sequence). This CDR3 is built from 12 residues. CDR3 in DNA: TGCAGTGCTACTCGCGCGGGAGAGAGCCAGTACTTC. Translating gives CSATRAGESQYF.

The chain carries TRBV10-3 and TRBJ2-7; D tentatively fits TRBD1 or TRBD2 (8 bases each). The V and J ends lost 2 bases and 4 bases respectively, with 21 bases between them. The CDR3 extends over 17 amino acids. Germline assignment: CDR1 ENHRY and CDR2 SYGVKD. CDR3 region: CAISEAGGNQGAYEQYF. The DNA for the CDR3 is TGTGCCATCAGTGAGGCGGGGGGCAATCAGGGGGCATACGAGCAGTACTTC.